The T cell receptor beta chain described here comes from a study of blood T cell repertoires in COVID-19. The germline V gene has CDR1 SGHRS and CDR2 YFSETQ. J gave up 7 bases and V 4 bases, and 8 bases lay outside the gene matches. The CDR3 has 15 amino acids. TCRdb's copy holds only in-frame clones and misses some; the assay was immunoSEQ multiplex PCR. The profile shows around 68,000 clones, 79% of them singletons. The chain uses TRBV5-1 and TRBJ2-1; 10 bases are shared with TRBD2. This receptor was taken from a woman aged 45-65 years with acute or convalescent COVID-19. The sequencing input was peripheral blood. The CDR3 loop is CASSPQLAGSNEQFF. DNA for the CDR3: TGCGCCAGCAGCCCCCAACTAGCGGGAAGTAATGAGCAGTTCTTC.